These T cell receptor beta chains were read from a single sample in a study of cytomegalovirus exposure and HLA in healthy donors. TCRdb's copy holds only in-frame clones and misses some; the assay was immunoSEQ multiplex PCR. The sample comprises approximately 120,000 clones, over 60% of which are singletons, and about 13% rests with the top ten. Sequencing was done on a sample of PBMCs. The receptors shown here come from a woman aged 55 to 70 in good health and CMV-seropositive. Both conserved end residues are part of each CDR3. D genes are given only for firm matches. Where a row states a size, it is once, few, many or the class of an expanded clone; other rows omit it.

J gene	V gene	D gene	clone size	CDR3 DNA	CDR3 protein
TRBJ2-7	TRBV15	-	few	TGTGCCACCAGCAGAGGGGGGGAGGCACAGGACGAGCAGTACTTC	CATSRGGEAQDEQYF
TRBJ2-6	TRBV5-6	-	-	TGTGCCAGCAGCTTGATGGGGGCGTACGGGGCCAACGTCCTGACTTTC	CASSLMGAYGANVLTF
TRBJ2-7	TRBV7-2	TRBD1	-	TGTGCCAGCAGCGGTAGGGACAGGGGGATGGACGAGCAGTACTTC	CASSGRDRGMDEQYF
TRBJ2-7	TRBV9	-	-	TGTGCCAGCAGCCACGCTGGCGGGCCCCTCTCCGAGCAGTACTTC	CASSHAGGPLSEQYF
TRBJ1-5	TRBV7-2	-	few	TGTGCCAGCAGTCGGACTGTTGTGAGCAATCAGCCCCAGCATTTT	CASSRTVVSNQPQHF
TRBJ2-1	TRBV19	-	-	TGTGCCAGTAGTATGGGCTCGAGCTCCTACAATGAGCAGTTCTTC	CASSMGSSSYNEQFF
TRBJ2-5	TRBV7-2	TRBD1	-	TGTGCCAGCAGCCAAGACAGGGGGCAAGAGACCCAGTACTTC	CASSQDRGQETQYF
TRBJ1-2	TRBV5-1	-	-	TGCGCCAGCAGCCTTTTACCCACAGGTATAAGTAACTATGGCTACACCTTC	CASSLLPTGISNYGYTF
TRBJ2-7	TRBV9	TRBD2	-	TGTGCCAGCAGCGTATTCGGGGGGGTATTGAGCGAGCAGTACTTC	CASSVFGGVLSEQYF
TRBJ2-2	TRBV6-5	-	-	TGTGCCAGCAGTTACTTCGCCGGGGAGCTGTTTTTT	CASSYFAGELFF
TRBJ2-1	TRBV5-1	TRBD1	-	TGCGCCAGCAGCTTTTTGGGGACAGGGGGAAGCGCGCCTAGGGGTGAGCAGTTCTTC	CASSFLGTGGSAPRGEQFF